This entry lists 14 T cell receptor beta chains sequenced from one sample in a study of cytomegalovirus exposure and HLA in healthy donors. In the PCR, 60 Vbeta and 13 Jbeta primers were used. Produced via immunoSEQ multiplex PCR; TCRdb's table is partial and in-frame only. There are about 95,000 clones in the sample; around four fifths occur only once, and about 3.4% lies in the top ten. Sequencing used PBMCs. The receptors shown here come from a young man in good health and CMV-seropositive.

The CDR3 region has the DNA TGTGCCAGCAGCTTGATAGGGGGCGGACAAGAGACCCAGTACTTC. Its translation is CASSLIGGGQETQYF. The J gene is TRBJ2-5, the V gene TRBV5-5; 7 bases fit TRBD1. The CDR3 totals 15 residues. CDR1 and CDR2 (germline): SGHKS, YYEKEE (reference sequence). V was clipped by 1 base and J by 2 bases; unmatched bases: 5.

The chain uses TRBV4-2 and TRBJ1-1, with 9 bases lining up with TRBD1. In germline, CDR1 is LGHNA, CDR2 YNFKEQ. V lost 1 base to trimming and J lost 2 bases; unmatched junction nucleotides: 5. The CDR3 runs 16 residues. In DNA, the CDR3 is TGTGCCAGCAGCCAAGGAGGACAGGGGACCAACACTGAAGCTTTCTTT. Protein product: CASSQGGQGTNTEAFF.

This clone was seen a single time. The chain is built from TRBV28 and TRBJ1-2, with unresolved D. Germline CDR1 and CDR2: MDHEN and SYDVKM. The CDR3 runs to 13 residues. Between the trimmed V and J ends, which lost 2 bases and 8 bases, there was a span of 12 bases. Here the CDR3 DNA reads TGTGCCAGCAGTTTACGGGATATGCGGGGCTACACCTTC. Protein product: CASSLRDMRGYTF.

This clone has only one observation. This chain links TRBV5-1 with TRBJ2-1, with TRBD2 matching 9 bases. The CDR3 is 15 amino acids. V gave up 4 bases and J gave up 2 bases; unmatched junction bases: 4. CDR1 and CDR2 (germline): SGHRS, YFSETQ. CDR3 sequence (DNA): TGCGCCAGCAGCCCGGGACTAGCTCCCTACAATGAGCAGTTCTTC. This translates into CASSPGLAPYNEQFF.

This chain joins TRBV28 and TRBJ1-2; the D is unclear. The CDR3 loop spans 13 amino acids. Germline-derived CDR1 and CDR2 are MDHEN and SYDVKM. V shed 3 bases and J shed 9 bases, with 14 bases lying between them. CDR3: CASSLSGEMSYTF. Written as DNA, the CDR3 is TGTGCCAGCAGTTTGTCTGGGGAGATGAGCTACACCTTC.

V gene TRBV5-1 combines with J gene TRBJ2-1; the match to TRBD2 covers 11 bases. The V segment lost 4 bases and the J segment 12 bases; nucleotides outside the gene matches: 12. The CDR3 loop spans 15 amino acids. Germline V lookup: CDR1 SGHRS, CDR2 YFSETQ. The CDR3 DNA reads TGCGCCAGCAGCGTGACTAGCGGGGTTGTTACACGGCAGTTCTTC. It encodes CASSVTSGVVTRQFF.

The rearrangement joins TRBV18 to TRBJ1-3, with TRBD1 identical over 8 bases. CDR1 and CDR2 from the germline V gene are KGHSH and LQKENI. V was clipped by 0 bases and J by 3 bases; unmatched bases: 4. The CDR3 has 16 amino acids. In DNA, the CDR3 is TGTGCCAGCTCACCACCTGACAGGGGAATTGGAAACACCATATATTTT. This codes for CASSPPDRGIGNTIYF.

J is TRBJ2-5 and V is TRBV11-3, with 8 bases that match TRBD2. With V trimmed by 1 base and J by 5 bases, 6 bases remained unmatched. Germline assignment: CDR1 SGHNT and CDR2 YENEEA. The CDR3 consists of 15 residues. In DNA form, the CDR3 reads TGTGCCAGCAGCTTAGTTCCCCCTAGCGGGGAGACCCAGTACTTC. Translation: CASSLVPPSGETQYF.

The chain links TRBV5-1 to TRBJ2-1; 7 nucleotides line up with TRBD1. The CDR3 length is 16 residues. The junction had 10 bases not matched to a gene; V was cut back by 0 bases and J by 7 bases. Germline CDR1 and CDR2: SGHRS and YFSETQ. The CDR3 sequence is CASSLAVPTGSNEQFF. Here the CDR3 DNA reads TGCGCCAGCAGCTTGGCTGTCCCGACAGGGTCAAATGAGCAGTTCTTC.

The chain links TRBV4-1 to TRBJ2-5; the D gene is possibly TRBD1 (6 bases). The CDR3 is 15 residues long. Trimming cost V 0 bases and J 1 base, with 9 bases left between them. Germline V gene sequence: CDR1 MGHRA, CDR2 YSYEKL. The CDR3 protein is CASSQEQGGQETQYF. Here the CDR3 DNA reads TGCGCCAGCAGCCAAGAACAAGGGGGCCAAGAGACCCAGTACTTC.

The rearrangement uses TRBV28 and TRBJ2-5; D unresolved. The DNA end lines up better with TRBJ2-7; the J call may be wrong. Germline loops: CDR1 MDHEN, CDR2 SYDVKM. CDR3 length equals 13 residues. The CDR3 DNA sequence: TGTGCCAGCAGTTTAGTAGATGCCTACGAGCAGTACTTC. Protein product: CASSLVDAYEQYF.

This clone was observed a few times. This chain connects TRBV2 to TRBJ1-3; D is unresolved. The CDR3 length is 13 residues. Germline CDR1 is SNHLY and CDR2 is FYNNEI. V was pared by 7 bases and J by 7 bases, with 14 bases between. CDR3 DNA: TGTGCCAGCAAGGCGGCCCCCGAGAACACCATATATTTT. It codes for CASKAAPENTIYF.

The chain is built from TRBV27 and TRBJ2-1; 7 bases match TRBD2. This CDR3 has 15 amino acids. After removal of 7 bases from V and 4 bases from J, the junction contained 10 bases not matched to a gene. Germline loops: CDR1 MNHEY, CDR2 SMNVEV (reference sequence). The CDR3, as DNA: TGTGCCAGCAAGGGAGGGAGGGCCTCGTACAATGAGCAGTTCTTC. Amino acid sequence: CASKGGRASYNEQFF.

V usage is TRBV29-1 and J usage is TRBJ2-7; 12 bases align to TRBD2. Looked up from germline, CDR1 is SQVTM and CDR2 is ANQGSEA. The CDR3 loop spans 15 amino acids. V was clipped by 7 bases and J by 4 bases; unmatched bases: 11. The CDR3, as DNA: TGCAGCGCGGCGGGACTAGCGGGTTCCGGGTACGAGCAGTACTTC. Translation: CSAAGLAGSGYEQYF.